A selection of T cell receptor beta chains follows, all from one sample in a study of blood T cell repertoires in COVID-19. Profiled with immunoSEQ multiplex PCR; TCRdb holds only in-frame clones, not every one. The table records some 240,000 clones, around 81% of them present only once. The sequencing sample was made of peripheral blood. The receptors were sampled from a human donor in a cohort sampled during active COVID-19. CDR3s include the opening cysteine and the closing phenylalanine or tryptophan. A D gene is named only where the DNA matches it firmly. Only part of the rows carry a size: once, few, many, or a class if the clone is expanded.

j_gene	abundance	v_gene	d_gene	CDR3aa	CDR3nt
TRBJ2-7	NA	TRBV3-1/TRBV3-2	NA	CASSQDVGEDEQYF	TGTGCCAGCAGCCAAGATGTAGGGGAGGACGAGCAGTACTTC
TRBJ1-4	NA	TRBV9	NA	CASSVQGWANEKLFF	TGTGCCAGCAGCGTACAGGGGTGGGCTAATGAAAAACTGTTTTTT
TRBJ2-5	NA	TRBV18	TRBD2	CASSPPPIGLAGETQYF	TGTGCCAGCTCACCACCTCCCATCGGACTAGCGGGAGAGACCCAGTACTTC
TRBJ2-7	once	TRBV7-6	TRBD2	CASSSLAGVYEQYF	TGTGCCAGCAGCTCACTAGCGGGGGTCTACGAGCAGTACTTC
TRBJ2-7	NA	TRBV7-3	NA	CASSLDTVSYEQYF	TGTGCCAGCAGCTTAGACACGGTCTCCTACGAGCAGTACTTC
TRBJ1-5	NA	TRBV6-4	NA	CASSESGVGQPQHF	TGTGCCAGCAGTGAATCAGGGGTAGGTCAGCCCCAGCATTTT
TRBJ2-1	NA	TRBV10-3	TRBD2	CAIMGRENNEQFF	TGTGCCATCATGGGGCGGGAGAACAATGAGCAGTTCTTC
TRBJ1-3	few	TRBV5-4	NA	CASSLGRGLSGNTIYF	TGTGCCAGCAGTCTGGGGCGGGGGCTCTCTGGAAACACCATATATTTT
TRBJ1-5	NA	TRBV7-2	TRBD1	CASSLQGARGQPQHF	TGTGCCAGCAGCTTACAGGGGGCGCGGGGTCAGCCCCAGCATTTT
TRBJ2-4	NA	TRBV27	TRBD2	CASSSRGGRTNIQYF	TGTGCCAGCAGTTCCCGGGGGGGCCGGACAAACATTCAGTACTTC
TRBJ2-5	NA	TRBV25-1	NA	CASSGFDRRRETQYF	TGTGCCAGCAGTGGATTCGATAGGCGGCGAGAGACCCAGTACTTC
TRBJ1-1	NA	TRBV19	NA	CASSIRGGTEAFF	TGTGCCAGTAGTATACGGGGTGGCACTGAAGCTTTCTTT
TRBJ1-1	NA	TRBV19	NA	CASSRGVLNTEAFF	TGTGCCAGTAGTAGGGGAGTCTTGAACACTGAAGCTTTCTTT
TRBJ2-3	NA	TRBV2	NA	CASSEWRGPDTQYF	TGTGCCAGCAGTGAGTGGCGGGGGCCAGATACGCAGTATTTT
TRBJ2-7	NA	TRBV7-9	TRBD1	CASSFDRGPYEQYF	TGTGCCAGCAGCTTTGACAGGGGGCCGTACGAGCAGTACTTC
TRBJ2-5	few	TRBV7-2	TRBD1	CASSLRQGDYQETQYF	TGTGCCAGCAGCTTAAGACAGGGGGATTACCAAGAGACCCAGTACTTC
TRBJ1-6	NA	TRBV2	NA	CASSTGSSYNSPLHF	TGTGCCAGCAGTACAGGGAGCTCCTATAATTCACCCCTCCACTTT
TRBJ2-5	once	TRBV27	TRBD1	CASSHRGVETQYF	TGTGCCAGCAGTCACAGGGGGGTAGAGACCCAGTACTTC
TRBJ1-4	once	TRBV4-2	TRBD1	CASSQDLTGTNEKLFF	TGTGCCAGCAGCCAAGATTTGACAGGGACTAATGAAAAACTGTTTTTT
TRBJ2-5	few	TRBV5-6	TRBD1	CASSWDRGQETQYF	TGTGCCAGCAGCTGGGACAGGGGCCAAGAGACCCAGTACTTC
TRBJ2-3	NA	TRBV4-3	NA	CASSLSRVGTDTQYF	TGCGCCAGCAGCCTCAGCCGGGTGGGCACAGATACGCAGTATTTT
TRBJ2-5	NA	TRBV7-9	TRBD2	CASSPGLAGAKTQYF	TGTGCCAGCAGCCCGGGACTAGCGGGAGCTAAGACCCAGTACTTC
TRBJ1-1	NA	TRBV4-2	NA	CASSQVTGNTEAFF	TGTGCCAGCAGCCAAGTAACAGGGAACACTGAAGCTTTCTTT
TRBJ1-2	NA	TRBV28	TRBD1	CASSPGTGYGYTF	TGTGCCAGCAGTCCCGGGACAGGCTATGGCTACACCTTC
TRBJ1-2	few	TRBV2	TRBD1	CASSERTGDYGYTF	TGTGCCAGCAGTGAAAGGACAGGGGACTATGGCTACACCTTC